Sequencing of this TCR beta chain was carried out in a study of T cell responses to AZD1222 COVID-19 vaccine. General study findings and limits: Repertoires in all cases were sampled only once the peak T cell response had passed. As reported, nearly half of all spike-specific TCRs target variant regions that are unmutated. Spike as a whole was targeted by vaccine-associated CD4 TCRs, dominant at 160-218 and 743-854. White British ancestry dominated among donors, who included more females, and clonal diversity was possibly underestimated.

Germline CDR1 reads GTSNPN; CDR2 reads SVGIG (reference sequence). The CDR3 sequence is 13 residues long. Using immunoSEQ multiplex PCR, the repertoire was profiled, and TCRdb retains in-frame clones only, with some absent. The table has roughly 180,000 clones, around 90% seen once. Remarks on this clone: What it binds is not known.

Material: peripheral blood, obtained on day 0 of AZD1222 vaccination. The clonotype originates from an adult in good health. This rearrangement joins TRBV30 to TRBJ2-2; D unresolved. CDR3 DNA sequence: TGTGTCTCTGCGGTAGGGCCTGGGGGGGAGCTGTTTTTT. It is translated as CVSAVGPGGELFF.